A selection of T cell receptor beta chains follows, all from one sample in a study of T cells after yellow fever vaccination. Via MiXCR, TCRdb re-called the 5' RACE reads, giving one row per CDR3 protein. In the table there are 150,000 to 200,000 distinct CDR3 sequences, roughly 11% of which are singletons. Sequenced material: CD8+ T cells sorted from PBMCs, taken 15 days after the yellow fever booster vaccination. Receptor source: a man aged 18 to 29 who received the YFV17D yellow fever vaccine. The CDR3 runs from the conserved cysteine through the conserved F or W. The D gene is left open where the match is weak. For some rows the clone size is stated as once, few or many, or as a class when expanded; others skip it.

J gene | D gene | V gene | clone size | CDR3 DNA | CDR3 protein
TRBJ1-1 | - | TRBV6-6 | few | TGTGCCAGCCTTAACAGCCCGGGTATCACTGAAGCTTTCTTT | CASLNSPGITEAFF
TRBJ2-1 | - | TRBV24-1 | - | TGTGCCACCAGTCAGGGTGTCGACAATGAGCAGTTCTTC | CATSQGVDNEQFF
TRBJ2-3 | - | TRBV5-1 | many | TGCGCCAGCAAGCAGTCAGATACGCAGTATTTT | CASKQSDTQYF
TRBJ2-1 | - | TRBV29-1 | few | TGCAGCGTGGAACCCGGGACAATAGATTTTGCCTACAATGAGCAGTTCTTC | CSVEPGTIDFAYNEQFF
TRBJ1-5 | - | TRBV4-1 | - | TGCGCCAGCAGCCGAGGACCTAATCAGCCCCAGCATTTT | CASSRGPNQPQHF
TRBJ2-3 | TRBD2 | TRBV11-1 | few | TGTGCCAGCAGCGCTACCGGGACTAGTCGCACAGATACGCAGTATTTT | CASSATGTSRTDTQYF
TRBJ1-6 | - | TRBV4-1 | - | TGCGCCAGCAGCCAAGTCTCCCTGGGGGACTTCAATTCACCCCTCCACTTT | CASSQVSLGDFNSPLHF
TRBJ2-2 | - | TRBV12-3/TRBV12-4 | few | TGTGCCAGCAGTTTACGCAGGGGCACCGGGGAGCTGTTTTTT | CASSLRRGTGELFF
TRBJ2-3 | TRBD2 | TRBV3-1 | - | TGTGCCAGCAGCCAAGAGGGGCGGGGGACAGATACGCAGTATTTT | CASSQEGRGTDTQYF
TRBJ2-2 | - | TRBV4-3 | few | TGCGCCAGCAGGTTTTCCAGGGGACCTGAGAACACCGGGGAGCTGTTTTTT | CASRFSRGPENTGELFF
TRBJ2-3 | - | TRBV10-1 | many | TGCGCCAGCAGTGACCACGAGTGGGGGGATACGCAGTATTTT | CASSDHEWGDTQYF
TRBJ2-7 | - | TRBV7-8 | - | TGTGCCAGCAGCTTAGTGACTTTTTACGAGCAGTACTTC | CASSLVTFYEQYF
TRBJ2-5 | - | TRBV7-9 | few | TGTGCCAGCAGTCCAAACCTGCAAGGGGAGACCCAGTACTTC | CASSPNLQGETQYF
TRBJ2-1 | TRBD1 | TRBV6-5 | few | TGTGCCAGCAGTTCCTACAGGGGCTCATTCGCCTACAATGAGCAGTTCTTC | CASSSYRGSFAYNEQFF
TRBJ1-2 | - | TRBV27 | many | TGTGCCAGCAGGCCAGTGAGTCAATATGGCTACACCTTC | CASRPVSQYGYTF
TRBJ2-5 | TRBD1 | TRBV29-1 | few | TGCACTGCAGGGGGAGCGGAGACCCAGTACTTC | CTAGGAETQYF